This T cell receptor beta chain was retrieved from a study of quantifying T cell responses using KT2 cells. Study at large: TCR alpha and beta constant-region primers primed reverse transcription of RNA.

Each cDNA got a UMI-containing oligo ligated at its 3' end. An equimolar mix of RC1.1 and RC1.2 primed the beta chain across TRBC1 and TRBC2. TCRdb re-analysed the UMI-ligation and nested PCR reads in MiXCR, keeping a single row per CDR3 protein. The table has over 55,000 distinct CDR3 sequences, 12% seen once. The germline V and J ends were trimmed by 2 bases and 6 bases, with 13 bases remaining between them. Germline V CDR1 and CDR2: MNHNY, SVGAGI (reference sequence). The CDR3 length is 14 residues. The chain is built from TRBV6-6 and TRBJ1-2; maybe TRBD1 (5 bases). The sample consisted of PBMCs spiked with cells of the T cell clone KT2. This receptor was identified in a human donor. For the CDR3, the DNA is TGTGCCAGCAGTTACATTGGGGGGTCCGATGGCTACACCTTC. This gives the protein CASSYIGGSDGYTF.